These 20 T cell receptor beta chains originate from one sample sequenced in a study of blood T cell repertoires in COVID-19. Measured with immunoSEQ multiplex PCR; TCRdb has only the in-frame clones, and not every one. The sample contains around 300,000 clones, 80% to 90% of which appear only once. What was sequenced was PBMCs or T cells enriched from blood (not recorded which). The receptors were gathered from a woman in her 30s who had recovered from COVID-19.

This clone was counted a single time. V usage is TRBV28 and J usage is TRBJ1-5, with 9 bases identical to TRBD1. V dropped 7 bases and J dropped 5; count of bases not matched to a gene: 12. Germline V gives CDR1 MDHEN, CDR2 SYDVKM. CDR3 size: 16 residues. Written as DNA, the CDR3 is TGTGCCAGCACCCCTCCGGACAGGGGACTCTATCAGCCCCAGCATTTT. Translation gives CASTPPDRGLYQPQHF.

V and J are TRBV28 and TRBJ2-4, with TRBD2 matching over 7 bases. Germline values: CDR1 MDHEN, CDR2 SYDVKM. This CDR3 spans 15 amino acids. V shed 5 bases and J 1 base; nucleotides not matched to a gene: 5. The CDR3 here is CASSPTRGAKNIQYF. The CDR3 DNA follows: TGTGCCAGCAGTCCCACGCGGGGGGCCAAAAACATTCAGTACTTC.

V is TRBV30 and J is TRBJ1-5; TRBD1 matches 9 bases. The CDR3 runs 15 residues. Germline loops: CDR1 GTSNPN, CDR2 SVGIG (reference sequence). The V gene end was trimmed by 2 bases and the J gene end by 6 bases; junction bases not matched to a gene: 8. CDR3 nucleotides: TGTGCCTGGAGTACCGGGACAGGGTTTTTTCAGCCCCAGCATTTT. It translates to CAWSTGTGFFQPQHF.

This sequence joins TRBV18 and TRBJ1-5; D is ambiguous. Germline lookup yields CDR1 KGHSH and CDR2 LQKENI. CDR3 size: 15 residues. Trimming shortened V by 3 bases and J by 6 bases, and 15 bases separated the two germline ends. The CDR3 here is CASSPAFLRGQPQHF. The CDR3 nucleotides read TGTGCCAGCTCACCGGCCTTCCTTCGGGGTCAGCCCCAGCATTTT.

CDR3: CASSPRLFEMNTEAFF. Here the CDR3 DNA reads TGTGCCAGCTCACCCCGGTTATTCGAGATGAACACTGAAGCTTTCTTT. The chain joins TRBV18 to TRBJ1-1; D remains ambiguous. Germline values: CDR1 KGHSH, CDR2 LQKENI. Between the trimmed V and J ends, which lost 3 bases and 0 bases, there was a span of 14 bases. The CDR3 has 16 amino acids. Full variable domain (remainder filled in from reference TRBV18 and TRBJ1-1): NAGVMQNPRHLVRRRGQEARLRCSPMKGHSHVYWYRQLPEEGLKFMVYLQKENIIDESGMPKERFSAEFPKEGPSILRIQQVVRGDSAAYFCASSPRLFEMNTEAFFGQGTRLTVV.

In this sample, this clone turned up once. The chain recombines TRBV5-1 with TRBJ1-1; D uncertain. This CDR3 has 15 residues. In germline, CDR1 is SGHRS, CDR2 YFSETQ. With 0 bases removed from V and 0 bases from J, the gap between germline ends came to 9 bases. CDR3 region: CASSLVGGLNTEAFF. The CDR3 coding sequence is TGCGCCAGCAGCTTGGTCGGCGGATTGAACACTGAAGCTTTCTTT.

V and J are TRBV4-1 and TRBJ2-5, with 14 bases aligning to TRBD2. The CDR3 has 15 residues. Trimming at V came to 4 bases and at J to 4 bases, leaving 2 bases not matched to a gene. CDR1 and CDR2 (germline): MGHRA, YSYEKL. The CDR3 here is CASSPGTSGGETQYF. The CDR3 region has the DNA TGCGCCAGCAGCCCCGGGACTAGCGGGGGAGAGACCCAGTACTTC.

This CDR3 is CASSARDRGISNYGYTF. DNA of the CDR3: TGTGCCAGCAGCGCGCGGGACAGGGGGATTTCTAACTATGGCTACACCTTC. The rearrangement uses TRBV9 and TRBJ1-2; 11 bases agree with TRBD1. CDR3 size: 17 residues. The trim removed 3 bases at V and 0 bases at J, leaving 7 bases unmatched. Germline assignment: CDR1 SGDLS and CDR2 YYNGEE.

The chain joins TRBV6-5 to TRBJ1-1; D call uncertain. This CDR3 is built from 15 residues. Deletions cut 2 bases from V and 0 bases from J, with 10 bases between. CDR1 MNHEY and CDR2 SVGAGI come from the germline V gene. The CDR3 DNA is TGTGCCAGCAGTTACGGCCAGGCTTTGAACACTGAAGCTTTCTTT. This encodes CASSYGQALNTEAFF.

CDR3 sequence reads: CASTGLAPQETQYF. Here the CDR3 DNA reads TGTGCCAGCACGGGGCTAGCGCCTCAAGAGACCCAGTACTTC. J is TRBJ2-5 and V is TRBV2; D might be TRBD2 (6 bases). V lost 7 bases and J 2 bases, leaving 14 bases between the germline ends. This CDR3 is 14 amino acids long. Germline V CDR1 and CDR2: SNHLY, FYNNEI.

The chain has TRBV7-6 and TRBJ2-1, with D perhaps TRBD2 (5 bases). Germline CDR1 is SGHVS and CDR2 is FNYEAQ. This CDR3 has 15 residues. Trimming shortened V by 2 bases and J by 8 bases, and 16 bases separated the two germline ends. The CDR3 reads CASSLLLAGFDEQFF. In DNA, the CDR3 is TGTGCCAGCAGCTTATTGCTAGCAGGCTTCGATGAGCAGTTCTTC.

This sequence joins TRBV14 and TRBJ1-2; the D is unclear. Looked up from germline, CDR1 is SGHDN and CDR2 is FVKESK. The V gene lost 0 bases and the J gene lost 7 bases, with 18 bases spanning the gap. There are 16 residues in the CDR3. DNA of the CDR3: TGTGCCAGCAGCCAAGATGGAAGGCCGGGAATAGGTGGCTACACCTTC. This sequence encodes CASSQDGRPGIGGYTF.

V and J are TRBV5-1 and TRBJ1-5; D remains ambiguous. This CDR3 comprises 14 residues. Germline loops: CDR1 SGHRS, CDR2 YFSETQ. V was trimmed by 2 bases and J by 7 bases, leaving 13 bases between them. The CDR3 sequence: CASSFDGSEQPQHF. In nucleotides, the CDR3 is TGCGCCAGCAGCTTTGACGGGTCGGAACAGCCCCAGCATTTT.

This chain links TRBV5-1 with TRBJ1-1, with D possibly TRBD1 on 5 matching bases. CDR3 size: 12 residues. Germline V gene sequence: CDR1 SGHRS, CDR2 YFSETQ. The V and J ends lost 1 base and 10 bases respectively, with 11 bases between them. This CDR3 reads CASSLTGFLAFF. The CDR3, as DNA: TGCGCCAGCAGCTTGACAGGTTTTCTAGCTTTCTTT.

A word on this clone: At the DNA level, this CDR3 is encoded by other sequences in the same sample as well. This rearrangement joins TRBV5-4 to TRBJ1-3, with D possibly TRBD1 on 5 matching bases. Germline V gene data show CDR1 as SGHNT and CDR2 as YYREEE (reference sequence). Trimming cost V 3 bases and J 0 bases, with 10 bases left between them. This CDR3 region has 15 residues. The CDR3 loop reads CASSWGLSSGNTIYF. The CDR3 DNA reads as TGTGCCAGCAGCTGGGGACTCAGCTCTGGAAACACCATATATTTT.

In its sample, this clone was seen a few times. This chain uses TRBV10-3 with TRBJ1-1; 10 bases align to TRBD1. CDR3 length equals 16 residues. Trimming removed 7 bases from V and 1 base from J; junction bases left unmatched: 9. Germline assignment: CDR1 ENHRY and CDR2 SYGVKD. The CDR3 region is CAIKPDRGGENTEAFF. The CDR3 coding sequence is TGTGCCATCAAACCGGACAGGGGGGGTGAGAACACTGAAGCTTTCTTT.

The CDR3 spells CASSLSGGSGAYEQYF. The CDR3 DNA follows: TGTGCCAGCAGCCTATCGGGTGGTAGCGGGGCCTACGAGCAGTACTTC. This chain uses TRBV4-2 with TRBJ2-7; TRBD2 agrees at 8 bases. V trimming: 4 bases; J trimming: 2 bases; junction bases outside the gene matches: 10. The CDR3 contains 16 residues. Germline V gene sequence: CDR1 LGHNA, CDR2 YNFKEQ.

This rearrangement joins TRBV27 to TRBJ1-1, with 7 nucleotides matching TRBD1. V was pared by 3 bases and J by 11 bases, with 9 bases of the junction left unmatched. Germline V gene data show CDR1 as MNHEY and CDR2 as SMNVEV (reference sequence). The CDR3 consists of 13 residues. CDR3 loop: CASSFSQGFRAFF. CDR3 DNA: TGTGCCAGCAGTTTCTCACAGGGGTTTCGGGCTTTCTTT.

The chain links TRBV4-1 to TRBJ2-7; 11 bases agree with TRBD2. Germline CDR1 MGHRA, CDR2 YSYEKL. This CDR3 comprises 18 residues. V shed 3 bases and J 2 bases; nucleotides not matched to a gene: 12. The CDR3 here is CASSHSTSGDDIAYEQYF. Here the CDR3 DNA reads TGCGCCAGCAGCCATTCGACTAGCGGGGACGATATAGCCTACGAGCAGTACTTC.

V and J are TRBV11-2 and TRBJ1-4, with TRBD1 matching 7 bases. Unmatched junction bases numbered 10, after V lost 4 bases and J lost 8 bases. CDR3 size: 15 residues. The germline CDR1 and CDR2 sequences are SGHAT and FQNNGV. The chain's CDR3 is CASSSSETGSEKLFF. The CDR3 DNA is TGTGCCAGCAGCTCCTCCGAGACAGGGAGCGAAAAACTGTTTTTT.